A selection of T cell receptor beta chains follows, all from one sample in a study of control samples from healthy donors and cancer patients. Some clones are missing from TCRdb's copy, which holds only in-frame ones; the method was immunoSEQ multiplex PCR. The sample carries roughly 58,000 clones, around 87% recorded once. The sample comprised PBMCs. The receptors originated from a woman aged 55 to 70 with lung cancer. Each CDR3 is given with its conserved first and last residue. Each record gives: clone size, J gene, D gene, V gene, CDR3 DNA, CDR3 protein. D genes are given only for firm matches. Clone size is shown for a subset of rows, as once, few, many or a class of expanded clone.

size: .
J: TRBJ2-1
D: TRBD1
V: TRBV15
DNA: TGTGCCACCAGCAAGCCGGACAGGGACTACAATGAGCAGTTCTTC
CDR3: CATSKPDRDYNEQFF

size: .
J: TRBJ2-7
D: .
V: TRBV18
DNA: TGTGCCAGCTCACCAGGTGGCGGCTACGAGCAGTACTTC
CDR3: CASSPGGGYEQYF

size: .
J: TRBJ2-1
D: .
V: TRBV29-1
DNA: TGCAGCGTCGATCCCAGGACCGCGAATGAGCAGTTCTTC
CDR3: CSVDPRTANEQFF

size: .
J: TRBJ2-3
D: .
V: TRBV7-9
DNA: TGTGCCAGCAGCTTAGGTACGGGGGGCGCATACACAGATACGCAGTATTTT
CDR3: CASSLGTGGAYTDTQYF

size: .
J: TRBJ2-3
D: TRBD2
V: TRBV9
DNA: TGTGCCAGCAGCTTAGCGGGGGGGAACCGAGATACGCAGTATTTT
CDR3: CASSLAGGNRDTQYF

size: .
J: TRBJ2-7
D: TRBD1
V: TRBV7-9
DNA: TGTGCCAGCACCTGGGACAGACTTAACTCCTACGAGCAGTACTTC
CDR3: CASTWDRLNSYEQYF

size: .
J: TRBJ2-2
D: TRBD2
V: TRBV6-6
DNA: TGTGCCAGCAGTTACCCGCGGGAGTCCGGGGAGCTGTTTTTT
CDR3: CASSYPRESGELFF

size: .
J: TRBJ1-6
D: TRBD1
V: TRBV6-5
DNA: TGTGCCAGCACCTCTCCCGACAGGGCTAATTCACCCCTCCACTTT
CDR3: CASTSPDRANSPLHF

size: .
J: TRBJ2-7
D: TRBD1
V: TRBV28
DNA: TGTGCCAGCAGTTTATGGGCCGGGACAGGTCGTAGCGAGCAGTACTTC
CDR3: CASSLWAGTGRSEQYF

size: .
J: TRBJ2-3
D: TRBD2
V: TRBV2
DNA: TGTGCCAGCAGTGACACTAGCGGGGGGGCTTCAGATACGCAGTATTTT
CDR3: CASSDTSGGASDTQYF

size: .
J: TRBJ2-7
D: .
V: TRBV19
DNA: TGTGCCAGTAGCCGAGGGGCAGGGTCCTCCTACGAGCAGTACTTC
CDR3: CASSRGAGSSYEQYF

size: once
J: TRBJ1-6
D: TRBD1
V: TRBV29-1
DNA: TGCAGCGCCGGACAGGGGGAAGATTCACCCCTCCACTTT
CDR3: CSAGQGEDSPLHF

size: .
J: TRBJ2-1
D: .
V: TRBV18
DNA: TGTGCCAGCTCACCCCCAGCCTACAATGAGCAGTTCTTC
CDR3: CASSPPAYNEQFF

size: .
J: TRBJ2-2
D: TRBD1
V: TRBV3-1/TRBV3-2
DNA: TGTGCCAGCAGCCAGGGAATGACAGGGTTCGCCGGGGAGCTGTTTTTT
CDR3: CASSQGMTGFAGELFF

size: .
J: TRBJ1-3
D: .
V: TRBV6-5
DNA: TGTGCCAGCAGTTACTTGCAGGGTCAAGGAAACACCATATATTTT
CDR3: CASSYLQGQGNTIYF

size: .
J: TRBJ1-2
D: .
V: TRBV5-1
DNA: TGCGCCAGCAGCTTGGATGACCGTAACTATGGCTACACCTTC
CDR3: CASSLDDRNYGYTF

size: .
J: TRBJ2-7
D: TRBD1
V: TRBV5-1
DNA: TGCGCCAGCAGCCTGGGCCCCGGACAGGGGGGCTACGAGCAGTACTTC
CDR3: CASSLGPGQGGYEQYF

size: .
J: TRBJ2-7
D: TRBD1
V: TRBV28
DNA: TGTGCCAGCAGTTCCGTCGGGACAGGGAGTCCCTACGAGCAGTACTTC
CDR3: CASSSVGTGSPYEQYF

size: .
J: TRBJ2-1
D: .
V: TRBV18
DNA: TGTGCCAGCTCACGGGACGGGGAGGACGAGCAGTTCTTC
CDR3: CASSRDGEDEQFF

size: .
J: TRBJ2-1
D: TRBD2
V: TRBV11-2
DNA: TGTGCCAGCAGCGATCCAGGGGTTAGCGGGAGACATATTGGCAATGAGCAGTTCTTC
CDR3: CASSDPGVSGRHIGNEQFF

size: once
J: TRBJ1-4
D: TRBD1
V: TRBV5-6
DNA: TGTGCCAGCAGAGAGTATGGGACAGGGAATGAAAAACTGTTTTTT
CDR3: CASREYGTGNEKLFF

size: once
J: TRBJ2-5
D: .
V: TRBV4-1
DNA: TGCGCCAGCAGCCAAGACACCGGGAGAGAGACCCAGTACTTC
CDR3: CASSQDTGRETQYF

size: .
J: TRBJ1-2
D: .
V: TRBV9
DNA: TGTGCCAGCAGCGTAGAAGACGGATACTATGGCTACACCTTC
CDR3: CASSVEDGYYGYTF

size: once
J: TRBJ1-6
D: TRBD1
V: TRBV6-6
DNA: TGTGCCAGCAGTCGCGGACAGGAGTATTCACCCCTCCACTTT
CDR3: CASSRGQEYSPLHF

size: .
J: TRBJ1-5
D: .
V: TRBV30
DNA: TGTGCCTGGAGCGCGTCCGGGATTAGCAATCAGCCCCAGCATTTT
CDR3: CAWSASGISNQPQHF

size: .
J: TRBJ2-1
D: TRBD2
V: TRBV9
DNA: TGTGCCAGCAGTTCCGGGACTATATTCAATGAGCAGTTCTTC
CDR3: CASSSGTIFNEQFF

size: .
J: TRBJ2-3
D: .
V: TRBV7-8
DNA: TGTGCCAGCAGCTGTCAGGGGACCGCTTTAGATACGCAGTATTTT
CDR3: CASSCQGTALDTQYF

size: .
J: TRBJ1-6
D: .
V: TRBV5-4
DNA: TGTGCCAGCAGGGCAGGGGAGACGTATAATTCACCCCTCCACTTT
CDR3: CASRAGETYNSPLHF

size: .
J: TRBJ1-1
D: .
V: TRBV5-5
DNA: TGTGCCAGCAGCCAATTGGAAAGGAACACTGAAGCTTTCTTT
CDR3: CASSQLERNTEAFF

size: .
J: TRBJ1-6
D: TRBD1
V: TRBV2
DNA: TGTGCCAGCAGGGGACAGAATTCACCCCTCCACTTT
CDR3: CASRGQNSPLHF

size: .
J: TRBJ2-1
D: TRBD1
V: TRBV25-1
DNA: TGTGCCAGCAGTGCAGGACAGGGCCGTCGGCAGTTCTTC
CDR3: CASSAGQGRRQFF

size: .
J: TRBJ2-3
D: TRBD2
V: TRBV19
DNA: TGTGCCAGTAGTGATAGCGGGGGGCTAACAGATACGCAGTATTTT
CDR3: CASSDSGGLTDTQYF

size: .
J: TRBJ1-5
D: .
V: TRBV28
DNA: TGTGCCAGCAGTTTACTTTGGCCGCCCTGGGAGCCCCAGCATTTT
CDR3: CASSLLWPPWEPQHF

size: .
J: TRBJ2-2
D: .
V: TRBV9
DNA: TGTGCCAGCAGCGTTGTGGCCGGGGAGCTGTTTTTT
CDR3: CASSVVAGELFF

size: .
J: TRBJ2-7
D: .
V: TRBV5-4
DNA: TGTGCCAGCAGCTCAGGTGGTTCGGCCTACGAGCAGTACTTC
CDR3: CASSSGGSAYEQYF

size: .
J: TRBJ2-2
D: TRBD1
V: TRBV6-5
DNA: TGTGCCAGCAGGACAGGGGGTCCCGGGGAGCTGTTTTTT
CDR3: CASRTGGPGELFF

size: .
J: TRBJ2-7
D: .
V: TRBV9
DNA: TGTGCCAGCAGCGTAGGGGACGGACTTACCTACGAGCAGTACTTC
CDR3: CASSVGDGLTYEQYF

size: once
J: TRBJ2-7
D: TRBD2
V: TRBV5-4
DNA: TGTGCCAGCAGCTCGGGACTAGCGGGAGGGCCGGGTGAGCAGTACTTC
CDR3: CASSSGLAGGPGEQYF

size: .
J: TRBJ1-2
D: .
V: TRBV27
DNA: TGTGCCAGCAGTTTATTACAAGGGGCCCTAGACTATGGCTACACCTTC
CDR3: CASSLLQGALDYGYTF

size: few
J: TRBJ1-2
D: .
V: TRBV5-5
DNA: TGTGCCAGCAGCTTGGATCCGGGGGGGACCTATGGCTACACCTTC
CDR3: CASSLDPGGTYGYTF

size: .
J: TRBJ2-7
D: .
V: TRBV11-2
DNA: TGTGCCAGCAGCAAAGATCCCGGGACGGTCTACGAGCAGTACTTC
CDR3: CASSKDPGTVYEQYF

size: .
J: TRBJ2-2
D: TRBD1
V: TRBV4-2
DNA: TGTGCCAGCAGAAATCGGGACAGGGGGCTCCTGGGCACCGGGGAGCTGTTTTTT
CDR3: CASRNRDRGLLGTGELFF

size: few
J: TRBJ1-4
D: TRBD1
V: TRBV24-1
DNA: TGTGCCACCAGTGAACCGGGACAGGGGAGTGAAAAACTGTTTTTT
CDR3: CATSEPGQGSEKLFF

size: .
J: TRBJ1-2
D: TRBD1
V: TRBV6-5
DNA: TGTGCCAGCAGTTACTCACTCCGGACAGGTGGCTATGGCTACACCTTC
CDR3: CASSYSLRTGGYGYTF

size: .
J: TRBJ1-3
D: .
V: TRBV2
DNA: TGTGCCTCCCGAGGTTCTGGAAACACCATATATTTT
CDR3: CASRGSGNTIYF

size: .
J: TRBJ1-2
D: .
V: TRBV6-5
DNA: TGTGCCAGCAGCCTCAGTGGAGGTTACGGCTACACCTTC
CDR3: CASSLSGGYGYTF

size: .
J: TRBJ1-3
D: TRBD1
V: TRBV28
DNA: TGTGCCAGCAGTGACTCACAGGGCAGGGGGTCGGGAAACACCATATATTTT
CDR3: CASSDSQGRGSGNTIYF

size: .
J: TRBJ2-1
D: .
V: TRBV29-1
DNA: TGCAGCGTTGAAGAACCTTTAGCACATGAGCAGTTCTTC
CDR3: CSVEEPLAHEQFF